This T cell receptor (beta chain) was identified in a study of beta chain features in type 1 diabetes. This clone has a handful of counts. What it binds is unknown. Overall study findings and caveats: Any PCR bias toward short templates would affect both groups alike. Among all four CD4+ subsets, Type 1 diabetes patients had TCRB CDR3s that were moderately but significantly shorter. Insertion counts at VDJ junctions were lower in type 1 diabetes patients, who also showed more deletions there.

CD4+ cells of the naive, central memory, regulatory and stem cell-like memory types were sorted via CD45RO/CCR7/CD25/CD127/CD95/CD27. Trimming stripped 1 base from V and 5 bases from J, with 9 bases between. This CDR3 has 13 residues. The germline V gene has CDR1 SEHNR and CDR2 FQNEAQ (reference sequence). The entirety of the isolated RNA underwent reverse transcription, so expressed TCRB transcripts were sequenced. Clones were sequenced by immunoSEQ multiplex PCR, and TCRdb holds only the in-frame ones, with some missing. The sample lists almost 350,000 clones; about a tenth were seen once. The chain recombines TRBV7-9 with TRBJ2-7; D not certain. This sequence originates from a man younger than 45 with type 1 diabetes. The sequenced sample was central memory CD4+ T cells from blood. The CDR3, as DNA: TGTGCCAGCAGCTTAGTTAGGGCTGACGAGCAGTACTTC. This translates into CASSLVRADEQYF.